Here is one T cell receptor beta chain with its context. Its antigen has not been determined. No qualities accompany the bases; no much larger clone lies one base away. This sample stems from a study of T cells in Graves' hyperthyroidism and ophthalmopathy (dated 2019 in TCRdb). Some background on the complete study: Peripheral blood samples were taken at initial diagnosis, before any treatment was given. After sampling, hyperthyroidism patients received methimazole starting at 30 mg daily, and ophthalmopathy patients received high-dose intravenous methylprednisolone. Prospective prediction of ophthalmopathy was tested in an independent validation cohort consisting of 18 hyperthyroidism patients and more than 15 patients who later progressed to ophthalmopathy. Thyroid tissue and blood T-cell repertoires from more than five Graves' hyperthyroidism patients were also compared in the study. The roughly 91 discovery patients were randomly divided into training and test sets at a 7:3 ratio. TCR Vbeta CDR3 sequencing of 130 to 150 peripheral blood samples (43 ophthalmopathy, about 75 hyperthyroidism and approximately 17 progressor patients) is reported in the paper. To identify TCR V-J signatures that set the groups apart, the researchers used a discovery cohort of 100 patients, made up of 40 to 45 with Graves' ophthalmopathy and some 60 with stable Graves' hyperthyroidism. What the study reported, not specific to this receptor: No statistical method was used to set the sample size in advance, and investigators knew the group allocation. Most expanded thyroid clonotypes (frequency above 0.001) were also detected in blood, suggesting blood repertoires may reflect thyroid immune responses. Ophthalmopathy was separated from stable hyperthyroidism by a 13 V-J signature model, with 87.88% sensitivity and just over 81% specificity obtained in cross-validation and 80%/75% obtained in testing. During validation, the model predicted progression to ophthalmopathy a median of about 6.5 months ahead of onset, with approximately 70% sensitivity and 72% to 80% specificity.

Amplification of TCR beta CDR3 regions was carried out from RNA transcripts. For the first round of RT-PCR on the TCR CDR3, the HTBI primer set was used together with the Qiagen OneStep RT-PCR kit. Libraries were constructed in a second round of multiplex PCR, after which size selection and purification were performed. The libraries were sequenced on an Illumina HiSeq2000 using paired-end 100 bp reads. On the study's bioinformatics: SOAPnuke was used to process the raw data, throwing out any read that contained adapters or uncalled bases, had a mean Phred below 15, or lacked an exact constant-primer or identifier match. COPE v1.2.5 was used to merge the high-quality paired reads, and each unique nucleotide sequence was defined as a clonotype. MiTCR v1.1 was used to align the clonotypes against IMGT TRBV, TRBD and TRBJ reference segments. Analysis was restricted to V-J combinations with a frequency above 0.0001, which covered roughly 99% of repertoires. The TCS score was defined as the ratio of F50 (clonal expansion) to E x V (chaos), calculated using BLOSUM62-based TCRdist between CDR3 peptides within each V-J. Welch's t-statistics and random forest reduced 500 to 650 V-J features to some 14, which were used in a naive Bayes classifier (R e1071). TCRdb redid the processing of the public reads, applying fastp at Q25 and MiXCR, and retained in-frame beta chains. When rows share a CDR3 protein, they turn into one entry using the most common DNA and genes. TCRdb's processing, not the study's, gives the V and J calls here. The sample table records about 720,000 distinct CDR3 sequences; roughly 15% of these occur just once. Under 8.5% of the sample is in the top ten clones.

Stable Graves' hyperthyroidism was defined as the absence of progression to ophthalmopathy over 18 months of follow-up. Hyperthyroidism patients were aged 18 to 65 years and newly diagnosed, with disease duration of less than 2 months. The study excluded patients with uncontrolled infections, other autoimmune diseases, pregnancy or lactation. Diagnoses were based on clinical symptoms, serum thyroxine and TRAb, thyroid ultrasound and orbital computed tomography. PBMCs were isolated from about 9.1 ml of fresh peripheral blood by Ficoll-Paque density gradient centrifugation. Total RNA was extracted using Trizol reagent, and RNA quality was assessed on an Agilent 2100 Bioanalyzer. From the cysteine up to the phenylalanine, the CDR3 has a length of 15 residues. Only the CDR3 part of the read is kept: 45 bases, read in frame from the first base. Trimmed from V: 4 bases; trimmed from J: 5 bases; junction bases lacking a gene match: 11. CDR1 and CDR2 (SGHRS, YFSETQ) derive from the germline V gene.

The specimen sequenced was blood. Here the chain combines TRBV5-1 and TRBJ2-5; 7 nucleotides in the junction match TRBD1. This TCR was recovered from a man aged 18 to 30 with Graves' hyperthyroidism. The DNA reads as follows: TGCGCCAGCAGCCCGCGACAGGGATTGCAGGAGACCCAGTACTTC. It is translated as CASSPRQGLQETQYF.